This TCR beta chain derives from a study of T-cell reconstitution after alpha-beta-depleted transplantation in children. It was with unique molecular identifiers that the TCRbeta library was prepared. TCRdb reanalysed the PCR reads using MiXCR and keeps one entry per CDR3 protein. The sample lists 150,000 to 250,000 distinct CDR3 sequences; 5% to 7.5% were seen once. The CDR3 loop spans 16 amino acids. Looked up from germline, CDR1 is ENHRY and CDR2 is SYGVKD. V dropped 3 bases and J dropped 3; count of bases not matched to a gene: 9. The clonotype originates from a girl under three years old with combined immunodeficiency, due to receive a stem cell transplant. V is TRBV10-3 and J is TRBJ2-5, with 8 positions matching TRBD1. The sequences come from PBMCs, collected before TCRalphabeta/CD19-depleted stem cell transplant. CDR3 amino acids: CAISDPDRDSEETQYF. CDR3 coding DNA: TGTGCCATCAGTGACCCGGACAGGGATAGCGAAGAGACCCAGTACTTC.